These 23 T cell receptor beta chains were sequenced from one sample in a study of identifying expanded T cells in peripheral blood. Clones were read by immunoSEQ multiplex PCR, and TCRdb kept only the in-frame ones, dropping some. The repertoire consists of 110,000 or so clones, with less than 90% occurring once and the leading ten covering about 8.6%. The sequencing input was blood. All receptors come from a person aged 18 to 70 in good health.

This chain connects TRBV15 to TRBJ1-5, with 12 positions matching TRBD1. CDR3 size: 17 residues. V was pared by 1 base and J by 4 bases, with 5 bases of the junction left unmatched. CDR1 is LNHNV and CDR2 is YYDKDF in the germline V gene (reference sequence). CDR3 nucleotide sequence: TGTGCCACCAGCAGAGGGGACAGGGGGCGTAGGAATCAGCCCCAGCATTTT. Its translation: CATSRGDRGRRNQPQHF.

V is TRBV28 and J is TRBJ1-2, with 9 bases aligning to TRBD1. V trimming: 5 bases; J trimming: 7 bases; junction bases outside the gene matches: 8. Germline V gene data show CDR1 as MDHEN and CDR2 as SYDVKM. There are 14 residues in the CDR3. The CDR3 DNA sequence: TGTGCCAGCAGTGTTGGGACAGGGATGAGTGGCTACACCTTC. Translated: CASSVGTGMSGYTF.

In its sample, this clone was seen a few times. This chain links TRBV18 with TRBJ1-1; D not resolved. The CDR3 contains 13 residues. Trimming removed 1 base at V and 3 bases at J, with 6 bases between. Germline assignment: CDR1 KGHSH and CDR2 LQKENI. The CDR3, as DNA: TGTGCCAGCTCACCACTTCGGGACACTGAAGCTTTCTTT. It codes for CASSPLRDTEAFF.

The V call is TRBV9, the J call TRBJ2-5, with D possibly matching TRBD2 (5 bases). Germline loops: CDR1 SGDLS, CDR2 YYNGEE. V was shortened by 0 bases and J by 4 bases, with 7 bases between the two germline ends. This CDR3 has 13 residues. The CDR3 DNA is TGTGCCAGCAGCGTAGGAGGAGGAGAGACCCAGTACTTC. It is translated as CASSVGGGETQYF.

This sequence joins TRBV28 and TRBJ2-1; 8 bases are shared with TRBD1. There are 14 residues in the CDR3. The ends lost 6 bases at V and 7 bases at J; junction bases unmatched: 8. Germline CDR1 MDHEN, CDR2 SYDVKM. CDR3 sequence (DNA): TGTGCCAGCAGAACAGGGACAGGTGAGAATGAGCAGTTCTTC. As protein: CASRTGTGENEQFF.

The chain recombines TRBV6-1 with TRBJ2-5; a possible D gene is TRBD1 (5 bases). V gave up 11 bases and J gave up 2 bases, with 12 bases separating them. The CDR3 contains 12 residues. Germline lookup yields CDR1 MNHNS and CDR2 SASEGT. CDR3: CAGGHIQETQYF. In DNA form, the CDR3 reads TGTGCCGGTGGACACATACAAGAGACCCAGTACTTC.

V usage is TRBV6-6 and J usage is TRBJ1-5, with 10 nucleotides matching TRBD1. Per the germline V gene, CDR1 is MNHNY and CDR2 is SVGAGI (reference sequence). The CDR3 extends over 13 amino acids. V lost 6 bases and J lost 6; bases outside the gene matches: 2. CDR3 coding DNA: TGTGCCAGCAGGAGGACAGGGGGTCAGCCCCAGCATTTT. Its translation: CASRRTGGQPQHF.

This chain connects TRBV27 to TRBJ2-7; 10 bases align to TRBD1. Germline CDR1 MNHEY, CDR2 SMNVEV (reference sequence). CDR3 size: 15 residues. The ends lost 7 bases at V and 3 bases at J; junction bases unmatched: 9. The CDR3 DNA sequence: TGTGCCAGCAAGAGCCGGACAGGGGGAGTCTACGAGCAGTACTTC. Residues: CASKSRTGGVYEQYF.

For the CDR3, the DNA is TGTGCCAGCAGTGAGGTAGCGGGAGTTGTTGAGCAGTTCTTC. Translated: CASSEVAGVVEQFF. This chain connects TRBV6-4 to TRBJ2-1; TRBD2 matches 9 bases. With 3 bases clipped from V and 9 bases from J, the junction kept 6 bases outside the gene matches. This CDR3 has 14 amino acids. In germline, CDR1 is MRHNA, CDR2 SNTAGT.

The chain employs TRBV6-5 and TRBJ1-2; TRBD1 aligns across 9 bases. The trim removed 0 bases at V and 7 bases at J, leaving 9 bases unmatched. Looked up from germline, CDR1 is MNHEY and CDR2 is SVGAGI. There are 16 residues in the CDR3. Here the CDR3 reads CASSYSMYRGRVGYTF. In DNA form, the CDR3 reads TGTGCCAGCAGTTACTCGATGTACAGGGGGCGGGTTGGCTACACCTTC.

This rearrangement joins TRBV18 to TRBJ2-7; D unclear. Germline CDR1 KGHSH, CDR2 LQKENI. V dropped 1 base and J dropped 2 bases, with 15 bases sitting between them. The CDR3 consists of 16 residues. The CDR3 bases are TGTGCCAGCTCACCACTATCGTATAAGGTAGCCTACGAGCAGTACTTC. It is translated as CASSPLSYKVAYEQYF.

The genes are TRBV28 and TRBJ1-1, with D uncertain. The CDR3 extends over 14 amino acids. Between the trimmed V and J ends, which lost 11 bases and 3 bases, there was a span of 19 bases. Germline CDR1 and CDR2: MDHEN and SYDVKM. CDR3 amino acids: CACLGWEIDTEAFF. In nucleotides, the CDR3 is TGTGCCTGCCTGGGGTGGGAGATAGACACTGAAGCTTTCTTT.

This sequence joins TRBV2 and TRBJ2-2; D assignment may be TRBD1 or TRBD2 (5 bases each). The CDR3 extends over 16 amino acids. Trimming cost V 2 bases and J 8 bases, with 18 bases left between them. Germline lookup yields CDR1 SNHLY and CDR2 FYNNEI. CDR3 DNA sequence: TGTGCCAGCAGTGAACTTTTAAGAGGGGCTGAGGGGGAGCTGTTTTTT. Its translation: CASSELLRGAEGELFF.

The chain employs TRBV7-3 and TRBJ2-1; possibly TRBD1 for D (6 bases). The germline V and J ends were trimmed by 5 bases and 4 bases, with 15 bases remaining between them. Germline V gives CDR1 SGHTA, CDR2 FQGTGA. The CDR3 runs to 15 residues. DNA for the CDR3: TGTGCCAGCAGCCCTACATGGACAGCTTACAATGAGCAGTTCTTC. Translated: CASSPTWTAYNEQFF.

As DNA, the CDR3 is TGTGCCAGCAGGAACCGGGGGGACAGGGGGCGGGTCGATGGCTACACCTTC. Its protein is CASRNRGDRGRVDGYTF. The rearrangement links TRBV27 to TRBJ1-2; the match to TRBD1 covers 12 bases. The CDR3 spans 17 residues. Germline assignment: CDR1 MNHEY and CDR2 SMNVEV (reference sequence). V shed 6 bases, J shed 6 bases, and the junction held 14 bases outside the gene matches.

The rearrangement joins TRBV5-1 to TRBJ2-3; TRBD2 matches 12 bases. The germline gives CDR1 SGHRS, CDR2 YFSETQ. Losses at the gene ends were 6 bases for V and 3 bases for J; bases not matched to a gene: 2. There are 14 residues in the CDR3. In DNA, the CDR3 is TGCGCCAGCAAGGGACTAGCGGGTACAGATACGCAGTATTTT. Residues: CASKGLAGTDTQYF.

This clone was detected once. V usage is TRBV5-8 and J usage is TRBJ2-2; perhaps TRBD1 as D (5 bases). Trimming shortened V by 0 bases and J by 7 bases, and 13 bases separated the two germline ends. Germline V gene lookup returns CDR1 SGHTS and CDR2 YDEGEE. This CDR3 is 15 amino acids long. CDR3 sequence: CASSLDQGADGELFF. DNA for the CDR3: TGTGCCAGCAGCTTGGACCAAGGGGCCGACGGGGAGCTGTTTTTT. Complete variable domain (other parts from reference TRBV5-8 and TRBJ2-2): EAGVTQSPTHLIKTRGQQATLRCSPISGHTSVYWYQQALGLGLQFLLWYDEGEERNRGNFPPRFSGRQFPNYSSELNVNALELEDSALYLCASSLDQGADGELFFGEGSRLTVL.

The CDR3 sequence: CASSQDNRASGANVLTF. CDR3 in DNA: TGCGCCAGCAGCCAAGATAACAGGGCCTCTGGGGCCAACGTCCTGACTTTC. The rearrangement uses TRBV4-1 and TRBJ2-6; maybe TRBD1 (6 bases). The germline V and J ends were trimmed by 0 bases and 0 bases, with 9 bases remaining between them. In germline, CDR1 is MGHRA, CDR2 YSYEKL. The CDR3 covers 17 residues.

V is TRBV5-1 and J is TRBJ1-6; 7 bases fit TRBD1. With V trimmed by 5 bases and J by 8 bases, 13 bases remained unmatched. Germline V gives CDR1 SGHRS, CDR2 YFSETQ. The CDR3 is 16 residues long. The DNA of the CDR3 is TGCGCCAGCAGGCCTACTCCGACAGGGAATGATTCACCCCTCCACTTT. This encodes CASRPTPTGNDSPLHF.

V and J are TRBV27 and TRBJ1-6; 9 bases fit TRBD1. This CDR3 has 14 residues. CDR1 and CDR2 from the germline V gene are MNHEY and SMNVEV (reference sequence). V lost 6 bases to trimming and J lost 7 bases; unmatched junction nucleotides: 4. CDR3 residues: CASRSGTGNSPLHF. In DNA form, the CDR3 reads TGTGCCAGCAGGTCCGGGACAGGGAATTCACCCCTCCACTTT.

This clone occurred a few times. The rearrangement links TRBV5-1 to TRBJ1-4; maybe TRBD1 (6 bases). Germline loops: CDR1 SGHRS, CDR2 YFSETQ. V shed 6 bases and J shed 8 bases, with 17 bases lying between them. The CDR3 is made up of 14 amino acids. CDR3 sequence reads: CASTLHGGREKLFF. The DNA for the CDR3 is TGCGCCAGCACCCTTCATGGGGGGCGGGAAAAACTGTTTTTT.

This chain links TRBV25-1 with TRBJ2-5; tentative D call: TRBD2 (6 bases). CDR1 is MGHDK and CDR2 is SYGVNS in the germline V gene. This CDR3 has 15 amino acids. Between the trimmed V and J ends, which lost 6 bases and 6 bases, there was a span of 20 bases. The DNA of the CDR3 is TGTGCCAGCAGCGGCAGGTGGGGGGAGGTGAAGACCCAGTACTTC. Amino acid sequence: CASSGRWGEVKTQYF.

V is TRBV7-3 and J is TRBJ2-1, with D unresolved. Germline V gene data show CDR1 as SGHTA and CDR2 as FQGTGA. With 4 bases removed from V and 1 base from J, the gap between germline ends came to 11 bases. The CDR3 runs to 15 residues. DNA of the CDR3: TGTGCCAGCAGCTCTTCGGCAGATTCCTACAATGAGCAGTTCTTC. Translated: CASSSSADSYNEQFF.